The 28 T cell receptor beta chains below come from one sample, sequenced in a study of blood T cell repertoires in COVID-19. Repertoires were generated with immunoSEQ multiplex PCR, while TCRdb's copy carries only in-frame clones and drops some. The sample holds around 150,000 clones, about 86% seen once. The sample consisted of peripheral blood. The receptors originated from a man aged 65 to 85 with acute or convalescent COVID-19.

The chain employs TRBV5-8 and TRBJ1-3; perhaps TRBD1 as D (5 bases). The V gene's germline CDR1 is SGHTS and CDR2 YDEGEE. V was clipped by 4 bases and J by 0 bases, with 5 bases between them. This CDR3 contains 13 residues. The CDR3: CASSQGSGNTIYF. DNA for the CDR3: TGTGCCAGCAGCCAGGGCTCTGGAAACACCATATATTTT.

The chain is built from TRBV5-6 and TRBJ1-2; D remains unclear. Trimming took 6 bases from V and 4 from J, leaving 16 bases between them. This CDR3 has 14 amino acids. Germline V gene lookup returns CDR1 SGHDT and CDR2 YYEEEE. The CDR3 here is CASTITAGVYGYTF. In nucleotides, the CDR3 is TGTGCCAGCACCATTACCGCCGGGGTCTATGGCTACACCTTC.

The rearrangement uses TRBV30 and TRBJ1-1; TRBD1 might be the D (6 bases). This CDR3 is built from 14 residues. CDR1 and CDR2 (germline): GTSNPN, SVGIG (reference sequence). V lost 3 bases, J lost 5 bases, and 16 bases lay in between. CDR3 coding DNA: TGTGCCTGGAGCCAACAGGGAAGAGAAACTGAAGCTTTCTTT. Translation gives CAWSQQGRETEAFF.

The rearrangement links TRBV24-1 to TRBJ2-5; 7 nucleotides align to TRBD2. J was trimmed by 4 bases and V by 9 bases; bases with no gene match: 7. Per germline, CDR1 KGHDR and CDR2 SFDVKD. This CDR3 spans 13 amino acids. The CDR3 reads CATGGSGGETQYF. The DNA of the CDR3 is TGTGCCACCGGGGGATCGGGGGGAGAGACCCAGTACTTC.

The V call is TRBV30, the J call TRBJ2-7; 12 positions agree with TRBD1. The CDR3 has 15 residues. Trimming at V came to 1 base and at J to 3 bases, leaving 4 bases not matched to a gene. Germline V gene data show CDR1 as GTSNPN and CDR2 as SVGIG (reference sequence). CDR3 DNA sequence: TGTGCCTGGAGTGAAGGGACAGGGGGCTACTACGAGCAGTACTTC. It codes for CAWSEGTGGYYEQYF.

As DNA, the CDR3 is TGTGCCAGCAGCGTGGGGGAGGGGAGCACAGATACGCAGTATTTT. It specifies CASSVGEGSTDTQYF. The chain is built from TRBV9 and TRBJ2-3; 7 bases match TRBD2. CDR3 length equals 15 residues. V dropped 2 bases and J dropped 0; count of bases not matched to a gene: 3. Germline V gene data show CDR1 as SGDLS and CDR2 as YYNGEE.

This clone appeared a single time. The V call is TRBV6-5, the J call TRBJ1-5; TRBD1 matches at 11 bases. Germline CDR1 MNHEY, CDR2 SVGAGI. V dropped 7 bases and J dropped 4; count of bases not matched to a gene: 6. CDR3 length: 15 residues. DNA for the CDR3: TGTGCCAGCAAAATGGACAGGGGGCCGAATCAGCCCCAGCATTTT. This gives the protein CASKMDRGPNQPQHF.

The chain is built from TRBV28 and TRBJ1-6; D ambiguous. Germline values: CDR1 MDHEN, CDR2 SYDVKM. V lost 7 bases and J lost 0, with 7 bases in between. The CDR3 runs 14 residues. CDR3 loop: CASTGSSYNSPLHF. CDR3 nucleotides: TGTGCCAGCACTGGGAGCTCCTATAATTCACCCCTCCACTTT.

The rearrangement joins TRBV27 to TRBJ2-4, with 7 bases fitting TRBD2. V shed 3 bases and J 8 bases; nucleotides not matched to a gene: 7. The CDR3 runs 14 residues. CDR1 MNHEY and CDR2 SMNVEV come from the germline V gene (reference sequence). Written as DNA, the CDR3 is TGTGCCAGCAGTTTCGGCGGGAGAATGGACATTCAGTACTTC. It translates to CASSFGGRMDIQYF.

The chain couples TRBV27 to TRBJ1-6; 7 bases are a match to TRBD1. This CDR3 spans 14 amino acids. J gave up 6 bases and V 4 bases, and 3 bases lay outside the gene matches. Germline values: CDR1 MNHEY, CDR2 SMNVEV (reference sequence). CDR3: CASSWDRLNSPLHF. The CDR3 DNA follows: TGTGCCAGCAGTTGGGACAGACTTAATTCACCCCTCCACTTT.

CDR3 nucleotides: TGTGCCACCAGTGATGGGGACAGGGGGCGGTCAGATACGCAGTATTTT. Translation gives CATSDGDRGRSDTQYF. The chain is built from TRBV24-1 and TRBJ2-3, with 12 bases identical to TRBD1. The CDR3 loop spans 16 amino acids. Losses at the gene ends were 3 bases for V and 4 bases for J; bases not matched to a gene: 4. The germline V gene encodes CDR1 KGHDR and CDR2 SFDVKD.

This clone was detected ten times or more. The CDR3 nucleotides are TGTGCCAGCAGCCCGACAGGGGGCGCCGGAGCTTTCTTT. It translates to CASSPTGGAGAFF. The chain joins TRBV9 to TRBJ1-1; 10 positions agree with TRBD1. Trimming cost V 4 bases and J 10 bases; bases outside gene matches: 7. Germline CDR1 is SGDLS and CDR2 is YYNGEE. CDR3 size: 13 residues.

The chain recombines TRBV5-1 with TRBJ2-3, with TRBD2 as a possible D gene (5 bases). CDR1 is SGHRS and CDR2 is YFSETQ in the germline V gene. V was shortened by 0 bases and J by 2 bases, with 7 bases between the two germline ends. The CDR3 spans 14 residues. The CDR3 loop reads CASSLAGYTDTQYF. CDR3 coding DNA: TGCGCCAGCAGCTTGGCGGGGTACACAGATACGCAGTATTTT. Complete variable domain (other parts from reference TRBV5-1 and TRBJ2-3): KAGVTQTPRYLIKTRGQQVTLSCSPISGHRSVSWYQQTPGQGLQFLFEYFSETQRNKGNFPGRFSGRQFSNSRSEMNVSTLELGDSALYLCASSLAGYTDTQYFGPGTRLTVL.

The CDR3 loop reads CASSLGQGSREQYF. The CDR3 DNA is TGTGCCAGCAGCTTGGGACAGGGGTCTCGGGAGCAGTACTTC. This sequence joins TRBV5-4 and TRBJ2-7; 8 bases match TRBD1. Trimming removed 0 bases from V and 7 bases from J; junction bases left unmatched: 6. The CDR3 consists of 14 residues. Germline CDR1 reads SGHNT; CDR2 reads YYREEE (reference sequence).

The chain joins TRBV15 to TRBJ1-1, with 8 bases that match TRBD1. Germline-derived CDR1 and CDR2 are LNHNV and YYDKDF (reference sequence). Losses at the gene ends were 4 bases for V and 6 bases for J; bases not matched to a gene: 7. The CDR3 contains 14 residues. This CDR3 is CATSKGDRSAEAFF. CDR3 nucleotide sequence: TGTGCCACCAGCAAGGGGGACAGGAGCGCTGAAGCTTTCTTT. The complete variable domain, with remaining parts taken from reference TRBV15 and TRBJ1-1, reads DAMVIQNPRYQVTQFGKPVTLSCSQTLNHNVMYWYQQKSSQAPKLLFHYYDKDFNNEADTPDNFQSRRPNTSFCFLDIRSPGLGDTAMYLCATSKGDRSAEAFFGQGTRLTVV.

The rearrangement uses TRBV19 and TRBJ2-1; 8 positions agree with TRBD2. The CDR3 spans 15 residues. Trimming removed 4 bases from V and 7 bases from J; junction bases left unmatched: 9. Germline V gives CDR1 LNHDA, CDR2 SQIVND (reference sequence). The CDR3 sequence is CASSNREGPRNEQFF. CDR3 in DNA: TGTGCCAGTAGTAATCGGGAGGGCCCTCGGAATGAGCAGTTCTTC.

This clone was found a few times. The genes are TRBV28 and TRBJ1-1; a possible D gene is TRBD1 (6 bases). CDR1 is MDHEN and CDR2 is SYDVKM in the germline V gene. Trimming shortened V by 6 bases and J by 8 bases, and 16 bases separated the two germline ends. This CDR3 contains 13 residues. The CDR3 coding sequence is TGTGCCAGCAGCCAGGGTGGAACAGGGGAAGCTTTCTTT. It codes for CASSQGGTGEAFF.

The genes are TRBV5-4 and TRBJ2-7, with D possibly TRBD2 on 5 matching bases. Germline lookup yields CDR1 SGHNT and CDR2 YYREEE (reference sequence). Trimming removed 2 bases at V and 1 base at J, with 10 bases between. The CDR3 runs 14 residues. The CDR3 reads CASSFWENSYEQYF. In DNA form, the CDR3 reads TGTGCCAGCAGCTTCTGGGAGAATTCCTACGAGCAGTACTTC.

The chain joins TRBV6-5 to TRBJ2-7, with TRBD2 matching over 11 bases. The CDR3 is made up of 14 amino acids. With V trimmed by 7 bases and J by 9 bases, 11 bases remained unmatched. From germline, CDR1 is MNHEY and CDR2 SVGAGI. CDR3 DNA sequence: TGTGCCAGCATCCCTAGCGGGAGGAGTACGTCGCAGTACTTC. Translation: CASIPSGRSTSQYF.

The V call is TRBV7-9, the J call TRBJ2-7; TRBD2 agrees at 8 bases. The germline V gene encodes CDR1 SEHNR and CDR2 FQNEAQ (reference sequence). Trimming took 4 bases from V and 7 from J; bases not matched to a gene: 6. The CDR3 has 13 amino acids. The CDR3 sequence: CASSWEREGEQYF. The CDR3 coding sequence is TGTGCCAGCAGCTGGGAACGGGAGGGGGAGCAGTACTTC.

In nucleotides, the CDR3 is TGTGCCAGCAGCCCGGGACTAGCGTCCTACGAGCAGTACTTC. Translated, it gives CASSPGLASYEQYF. The V and J genes are TRBV7-8 and TRBJ2-7; 10 bases agree with TRBD2. CDR3 length: 14 amino acids. The germline V gene has CDR1 SGHVS and CDR2 FQNEAQ. Trimming at V came to 5 bases and at J to 1 base, leaving 2 bases not matched to a gene.

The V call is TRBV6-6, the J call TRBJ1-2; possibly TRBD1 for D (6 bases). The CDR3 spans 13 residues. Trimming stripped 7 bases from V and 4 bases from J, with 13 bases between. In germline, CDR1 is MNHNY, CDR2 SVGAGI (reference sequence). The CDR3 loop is CASTRQVRYGYTF. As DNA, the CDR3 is TGTGCCAGCACACGACAGGTTCGCTATGGCTACACCTTC.

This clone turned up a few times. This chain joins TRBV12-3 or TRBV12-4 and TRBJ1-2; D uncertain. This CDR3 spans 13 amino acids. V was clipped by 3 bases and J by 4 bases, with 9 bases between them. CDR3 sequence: CASSFLASYGYTF. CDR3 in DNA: TGTGCCAGCAGTTTTTTGGCCAGCTATGGCTACACCTTC.

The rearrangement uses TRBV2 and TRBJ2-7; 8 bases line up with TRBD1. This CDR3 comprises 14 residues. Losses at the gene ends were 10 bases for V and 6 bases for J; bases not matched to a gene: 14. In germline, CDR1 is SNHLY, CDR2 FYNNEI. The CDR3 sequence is CAKGQAIPSGEQYF. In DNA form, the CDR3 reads TGTGCCAAGGGACAGGCAATACCCTCTGGCGAGCAGTACTTC.

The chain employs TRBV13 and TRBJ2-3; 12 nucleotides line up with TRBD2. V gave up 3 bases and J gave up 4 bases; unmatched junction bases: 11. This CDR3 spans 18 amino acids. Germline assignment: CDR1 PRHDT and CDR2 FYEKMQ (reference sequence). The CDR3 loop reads CASSLGTSGSLGADTQYF. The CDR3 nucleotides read TGTGCCAGCAGCTTGGGGACTAGCGGGTCCCTGGGGGCAGATACGCAGTATTTT.

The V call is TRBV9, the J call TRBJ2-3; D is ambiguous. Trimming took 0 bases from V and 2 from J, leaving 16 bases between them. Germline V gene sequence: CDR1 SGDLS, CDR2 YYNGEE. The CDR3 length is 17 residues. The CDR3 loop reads CASSVGATAFATDTQYF. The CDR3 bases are TGTGCCAGCAGCGTAGGAGCTACCGCCTTCGCCACAGATACGCAGTATTTT.

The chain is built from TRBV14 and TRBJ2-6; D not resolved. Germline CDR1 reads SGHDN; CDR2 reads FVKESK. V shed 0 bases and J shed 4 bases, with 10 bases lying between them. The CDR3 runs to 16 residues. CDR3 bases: TGTGCCAGCAGCCAAGATCCGGGTGCGGGGGCCAACGTCCTGACTTTC. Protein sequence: CASSQDPGAGANVLTF.

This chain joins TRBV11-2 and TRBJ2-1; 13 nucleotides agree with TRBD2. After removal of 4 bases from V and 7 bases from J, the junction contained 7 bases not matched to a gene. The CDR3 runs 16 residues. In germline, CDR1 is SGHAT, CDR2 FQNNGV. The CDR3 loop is CASSSTGLAGVNEQFF. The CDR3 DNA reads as TGTGCCAGCAGCTCCACCGGACTAGCGGGAGTGAATGAGCAGTTCTTC.